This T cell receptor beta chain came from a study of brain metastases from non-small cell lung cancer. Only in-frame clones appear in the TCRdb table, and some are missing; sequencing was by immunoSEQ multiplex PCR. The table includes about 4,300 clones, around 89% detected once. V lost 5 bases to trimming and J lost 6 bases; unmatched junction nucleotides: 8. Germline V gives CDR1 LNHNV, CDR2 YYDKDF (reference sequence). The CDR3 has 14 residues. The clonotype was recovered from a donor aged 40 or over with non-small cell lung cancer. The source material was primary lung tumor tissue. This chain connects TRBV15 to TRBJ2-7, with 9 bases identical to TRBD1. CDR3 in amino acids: CATSPGQGGFEQYF. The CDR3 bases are TGTGCCACCAGCCCGGGACAGGGCGGGTTCGAGCAGTACTTC.